The present T cell receptor (beta chain) was sequenced within a study of technical replicates of blood from a few donors. TCRdb's copy holds only in-frame clones and misses some; the assay was immunoSEQ multiplex PCR. The table shows 95,000 or so clones, with 95% occurring only once. This CDR3 has 16 amino acids. Trimming removed 4 bases from V and 1 base from J; junction bases left unmatched: 5. In germline, CDR1 is LNHDA, CDR2 SQIVND (reference sequence). The sequenced sample was T cells isolated from PBMCs. The TCR comes from a human donor in good health. The chain couples TRBV19 to TRBJ1-5; 9 bases are a match to TRBD1. The CDR3 sequence: CASSRGQGMSNQPQHF. The CDR3 region has the DNA TGTGCCAGTAGTAGGGGACAGGGTATGAGCAATCAGCCCCAGCATTTT.